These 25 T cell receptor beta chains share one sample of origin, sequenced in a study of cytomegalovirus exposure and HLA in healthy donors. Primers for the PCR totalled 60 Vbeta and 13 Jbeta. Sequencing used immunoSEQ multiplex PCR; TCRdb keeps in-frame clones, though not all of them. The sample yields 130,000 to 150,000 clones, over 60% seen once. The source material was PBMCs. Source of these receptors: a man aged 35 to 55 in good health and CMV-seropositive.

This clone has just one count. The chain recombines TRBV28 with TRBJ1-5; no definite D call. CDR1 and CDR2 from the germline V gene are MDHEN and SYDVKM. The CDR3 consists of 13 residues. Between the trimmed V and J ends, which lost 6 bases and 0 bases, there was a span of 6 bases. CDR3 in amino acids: CASSVYSNQPQHF. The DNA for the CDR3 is TGTGCCAGCAGCGTATATAGCAATCAGCCCCAGCATTTT.

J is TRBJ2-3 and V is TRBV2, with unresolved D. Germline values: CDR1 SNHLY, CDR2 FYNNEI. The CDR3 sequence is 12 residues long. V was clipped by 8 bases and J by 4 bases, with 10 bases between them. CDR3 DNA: TGTGCCAGCCGAGGAGACGCAGATACGCAGTATTTT. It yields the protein CASRGDADTQYF. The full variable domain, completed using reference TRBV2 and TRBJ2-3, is EPEVTQTPSHQVTQMGQEVILRCVPISNHLYFYWYRQILGQKVEFLVSFYNNEISEKSEIFDDQFSVERPDGSNFTLKIRSTKLEDSAMYFCASRGDADTQYFGPGTRLTVL.

The CDR3 reads CASRGLAPREQFF. The CDR3, as DNA: TGTGCCAGCAGGGGACTAGCGCCCCGTGAGCAGTTCTTC. V is TRBV11-2 and J is TRBJ2-1; the match to TRBD2 covers 10 bases. Trimming cost V 6 bases and J 9 bases; bases outside gene matches: 5. The CDR3 totals 13 residues. CDR1 and CDR2 from the germline V gene are SGHAT and FQNNGV. The whole variable domain, remainder taken from reference TRBV11-2 and TRBJ2-1, is EAGVAQSPRYKIIEKRQSVAFWCNPISGHATLYWYQQILGQGPKLLIQFQNNGVVDDSQLPKDRFSAERLKGVDSTLKIQPAKLEDSAVYLCASRGLAPREQFFGPGTRLTVL.

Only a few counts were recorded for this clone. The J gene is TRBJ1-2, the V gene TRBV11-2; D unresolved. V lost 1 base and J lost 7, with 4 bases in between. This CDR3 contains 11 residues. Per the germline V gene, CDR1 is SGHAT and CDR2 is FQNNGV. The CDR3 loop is CASSLVRGYTF. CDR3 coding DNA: TGTGCCAGCAGCTTAGTTCGTGGCTACACCTTC.

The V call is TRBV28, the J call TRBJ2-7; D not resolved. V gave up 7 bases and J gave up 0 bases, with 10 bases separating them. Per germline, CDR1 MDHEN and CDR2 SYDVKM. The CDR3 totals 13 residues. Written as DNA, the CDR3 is TGTGCCAGCACAAGCCCTAGCTCCTACGAGCAGTACTTC. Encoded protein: CASTSPSSYEQYF. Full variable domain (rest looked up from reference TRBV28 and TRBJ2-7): DVKVTQSSRYLVKRTGEKVFLECVQDMDHENMFWYRQDPGLGLRLIYFSYDVKMKEKGDIPEGYSVSREKKERFSLILESASTNQTSMYLCASTSPSSYEQYFGPGTRLTVT.

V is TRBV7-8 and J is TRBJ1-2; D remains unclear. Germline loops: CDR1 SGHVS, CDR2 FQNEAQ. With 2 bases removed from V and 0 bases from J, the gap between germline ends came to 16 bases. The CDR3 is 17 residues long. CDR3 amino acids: CASSLSGSAIPNYGYTF. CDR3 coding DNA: TGTGCCAGCAGCTTAAGCGGGTCAGCGATTCCTAACTATGGCTACACCTTC.

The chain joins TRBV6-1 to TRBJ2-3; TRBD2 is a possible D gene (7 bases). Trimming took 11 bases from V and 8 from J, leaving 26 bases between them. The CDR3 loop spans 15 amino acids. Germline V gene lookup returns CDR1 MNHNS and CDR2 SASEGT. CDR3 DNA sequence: TGTGCCTCCAGGATGGGAGGGGGTAGTAGGGGTACGCAGTATTTT. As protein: CASRMGGGSRGTQYF.

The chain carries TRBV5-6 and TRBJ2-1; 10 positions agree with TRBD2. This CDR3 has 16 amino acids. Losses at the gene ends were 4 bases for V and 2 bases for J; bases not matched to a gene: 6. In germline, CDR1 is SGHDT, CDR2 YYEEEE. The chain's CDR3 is CASSRVGTSAYNEQFF. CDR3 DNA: TGTGCCAGCAGCCGCGTCGGGACTAGCGCCTACAATGAGCAGTTCTTC.

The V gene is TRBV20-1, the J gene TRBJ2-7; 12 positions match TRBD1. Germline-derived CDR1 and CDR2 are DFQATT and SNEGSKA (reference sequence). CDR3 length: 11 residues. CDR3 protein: CMGQGADEQYF. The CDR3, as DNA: TGCATGGGACAGGGGGCTGACGAGCAGTACTTC.

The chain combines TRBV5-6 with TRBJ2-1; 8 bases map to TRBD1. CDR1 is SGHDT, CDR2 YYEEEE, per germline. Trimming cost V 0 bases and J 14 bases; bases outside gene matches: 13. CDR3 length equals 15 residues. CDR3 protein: CASSLAGQARSREFF. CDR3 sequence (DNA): TGTGCCAGCAGCTTGGCGGGACAGGCCCGTTCGAGGGAGTTCTTC.

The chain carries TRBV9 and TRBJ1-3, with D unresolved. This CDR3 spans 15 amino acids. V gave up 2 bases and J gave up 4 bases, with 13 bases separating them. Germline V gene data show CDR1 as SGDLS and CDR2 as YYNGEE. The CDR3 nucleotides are TGTGCCAGCAGCGTGGAGGGAACTTCAGGAAACACCATATATTTT. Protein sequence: CASSVEGTSGNTIYF.

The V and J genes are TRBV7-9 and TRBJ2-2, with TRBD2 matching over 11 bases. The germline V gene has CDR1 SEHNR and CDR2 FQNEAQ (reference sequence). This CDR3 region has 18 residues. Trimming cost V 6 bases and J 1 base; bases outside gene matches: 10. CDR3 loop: CASRLRVGLAENTGELFF. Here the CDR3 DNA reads TGTGCCAGCAGGCTACGGGTGGGACTAGCGGAGAACACCGGGGAGCTGTTTTTT.

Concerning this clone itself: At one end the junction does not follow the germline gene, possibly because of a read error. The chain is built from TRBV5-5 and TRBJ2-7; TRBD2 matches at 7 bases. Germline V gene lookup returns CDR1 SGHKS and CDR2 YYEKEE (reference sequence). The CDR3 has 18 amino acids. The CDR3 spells CAGSLRMGGRAMGYEQYF. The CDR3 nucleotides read TGTGCCGGCAGCCTGAGGATGGGCGGGAGAGCTATGGGGTACGAGCAGTACTTC.

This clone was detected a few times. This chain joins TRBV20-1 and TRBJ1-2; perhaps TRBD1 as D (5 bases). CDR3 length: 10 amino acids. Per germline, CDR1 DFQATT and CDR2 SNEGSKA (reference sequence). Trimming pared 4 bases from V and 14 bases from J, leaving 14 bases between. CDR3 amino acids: CSANPGNPTF. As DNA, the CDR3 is TGCAGTGCTAATCCAGGGAATCCAACCTTC.

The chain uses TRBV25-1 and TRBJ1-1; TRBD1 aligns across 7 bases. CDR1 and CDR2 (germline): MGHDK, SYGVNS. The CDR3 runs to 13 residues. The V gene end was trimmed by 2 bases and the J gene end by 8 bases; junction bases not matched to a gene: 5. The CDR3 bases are TGTGCCAGCAGTGAAGCGGACAGGATCGAAGCTTTCTTT. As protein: CASSEADRIEAFF.

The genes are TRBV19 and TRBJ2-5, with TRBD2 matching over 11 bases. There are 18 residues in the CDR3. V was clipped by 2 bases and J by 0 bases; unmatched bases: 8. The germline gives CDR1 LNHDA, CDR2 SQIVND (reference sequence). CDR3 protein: CASSIRLAGPSYQETQYF. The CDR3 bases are TGTGCCAGTAGTATAAGACTAGCGGGACCCTCCTACCAAGAGACCCAGTACTTC.

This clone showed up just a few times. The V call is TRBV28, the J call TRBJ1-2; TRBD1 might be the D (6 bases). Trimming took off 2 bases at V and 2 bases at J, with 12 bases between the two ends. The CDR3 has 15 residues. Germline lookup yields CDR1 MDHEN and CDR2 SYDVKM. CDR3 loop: CASSLADRKNYGYTF. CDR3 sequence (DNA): TGTGCCAGCAGTTTAGCGGACAGAAAGAACTATGGCTACACCTTC.

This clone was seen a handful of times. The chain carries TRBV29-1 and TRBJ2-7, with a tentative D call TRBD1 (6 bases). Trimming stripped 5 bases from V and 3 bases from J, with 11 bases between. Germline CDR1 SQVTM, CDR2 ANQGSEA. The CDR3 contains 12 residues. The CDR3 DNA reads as TGCAGCGTTAAGGGACAATTCTACGAGCAGTACTTC. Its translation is CSVKGQFYEQYF.

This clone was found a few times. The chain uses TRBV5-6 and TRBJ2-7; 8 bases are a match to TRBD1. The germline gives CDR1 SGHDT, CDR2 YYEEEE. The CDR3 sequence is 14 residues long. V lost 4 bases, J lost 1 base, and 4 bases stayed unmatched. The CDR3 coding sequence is TGTGCCAGCAGCATAACAGGGGGTTCCTACGAGCAGTACTTC. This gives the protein CASSITGGSYEQYF.

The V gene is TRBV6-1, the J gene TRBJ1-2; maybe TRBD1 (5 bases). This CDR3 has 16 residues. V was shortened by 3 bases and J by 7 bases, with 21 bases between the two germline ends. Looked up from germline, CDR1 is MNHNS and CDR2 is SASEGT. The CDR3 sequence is CASSDGRTSGLPGYTF. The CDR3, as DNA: TGTGCCAGCAGTGATGGTAGAACGTCGGGACTCCCTGGCTACACCTTC.

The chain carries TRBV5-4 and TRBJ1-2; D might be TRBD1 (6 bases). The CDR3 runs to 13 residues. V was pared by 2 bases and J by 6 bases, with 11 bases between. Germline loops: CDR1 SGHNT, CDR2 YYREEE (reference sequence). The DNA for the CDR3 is TGTGCCAGCAGCTTTAGACAGGAGCATGGCTACACCTTC. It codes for CASSFRQEHGYTF.

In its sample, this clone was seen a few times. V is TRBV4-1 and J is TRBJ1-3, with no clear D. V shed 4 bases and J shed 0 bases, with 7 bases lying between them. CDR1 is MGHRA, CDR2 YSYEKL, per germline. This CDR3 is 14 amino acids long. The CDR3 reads CASSPGRSGNTIYF. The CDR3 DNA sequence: TGCGCCAGCAGCCCAGGTCGCTCTGGAAACACCATATATTTT.

The CDR3 sequence: CASSSDLVNEQFF. CDR3 nucleotides: TGCGCCAGCAGCTCCGACCTAGTTAATGAGCAGTTCTTC. The chain links TRBV5-1 to TRBJ2-1; no clear D. This CDR3 contains 13 residues. V shed 3 bases and J shed 7 bases, with 11 bases lying between them. The germline CDR1 and CDR2 sequences are SGHRS and YFSETQ.

For the CDR3, the DNA is TGTGCCACCAGCTGGAGCAGGAGGCAAAACAATCAGCCCCAGCATTTT. It encodes CATSWSRRQNNQPQHF. The chain links TRBV15 to TRBJ1-5; no clear D gene. This CDR3 is 16 amino acids long. The germline gives CDR1 LNHNV, CDR2 YYDKDF (reference sequence). V lost 5 bases and J 3 bases, leaving 17 bases between the germline ends. The variable domain in full, completed from reference TRBV15 and TRBJ1-5, reads DAMVIQNPRYQVTQFGKPVTLSCSQTLNHNVMYWYQQKSSQAPKLLFHYYDKDFNNEADTPDNFQSRRPNTSFCFLDIRSPGLGDTAMYLCATSWSRRQNNQPQHFGDGTRLSIL.

Written as DNA, the CDR3 is TGTGCCAGTAGCATTCGGGTTAGCAGACCCTTGGGTGAGCAGTTCTTC. Translated: CASSIRVSRPLGEQFF. V usage is TRBV19 and J usage is TRBJ2-1; D gene ambiguous. Germline V CDR1 and CDR2: LNHDA, SQIVND (reference sequence). The ends were cut back, 6 bases at V and 9 bases at J, with 24 bases in the middle. CDR3 length: 16 residues.